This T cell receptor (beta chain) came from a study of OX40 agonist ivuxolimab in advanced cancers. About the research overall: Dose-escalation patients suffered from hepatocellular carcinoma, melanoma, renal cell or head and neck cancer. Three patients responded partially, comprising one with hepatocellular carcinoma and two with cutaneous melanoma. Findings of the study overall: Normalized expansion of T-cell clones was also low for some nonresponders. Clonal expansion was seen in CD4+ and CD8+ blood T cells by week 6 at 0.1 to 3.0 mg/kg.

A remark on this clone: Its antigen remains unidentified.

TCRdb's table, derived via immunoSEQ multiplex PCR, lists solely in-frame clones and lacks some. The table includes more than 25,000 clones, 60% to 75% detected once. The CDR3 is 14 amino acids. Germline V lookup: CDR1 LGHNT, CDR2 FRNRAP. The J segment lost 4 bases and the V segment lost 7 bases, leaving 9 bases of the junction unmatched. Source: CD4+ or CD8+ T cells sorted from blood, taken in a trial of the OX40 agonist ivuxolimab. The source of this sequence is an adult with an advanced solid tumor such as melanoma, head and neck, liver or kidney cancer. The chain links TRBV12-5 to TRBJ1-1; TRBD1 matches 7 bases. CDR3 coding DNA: TGTGCTAGTGTCCGAAGGGGGCAGTCCACTGAAGCTTTCTTT. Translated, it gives CASVRRGQSTEAFF. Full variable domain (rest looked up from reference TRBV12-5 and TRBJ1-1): DARVTQTPRHKVTEMGQEVTMRCQPILGHNTVFWYRQTMMQGLELLAYFRNRAPLDDSGMPKDRFSAEMPDATLATLKIQPSEPRDSAVYFCASVRRGQSTEAFFGQGTRLTVV.